This passage covers 32 T cell receptor beta chains from one sample sequenced in a study of ipilimumab plus nivolumab after autologous stem cell transplantation. TCRdb's table, derived via immunoSEQ multiplex PCR, lists solely in-frame clones and lacks some. Counted here are about 16,000 clones, 70% to 90% occurring once; the ten biggest clones make up 20% to 25%. The sequencing used PBMCs, collected in a trial of ipilimumab plus nivolumab as post-transplant consolidation. The receptor set was obtained from a male donor with diffuse large B-cell lymphoma.

This clone was seen only once. The J gene is TRBJ1-2, the V gene TRBV5-4; TRBD1 agrees at 7 bases. V shed 4 bases, J shed 8 bases, and the junction held 8 bases outside the gene matches. Per germline, CDR1 SGHNT and CDR2 YYREEE (reference sequence). The CDR3 has 13 residues. CDR3 sequence reads: CASSATGKGGYTF. The DNA of the CDR3 is TGTGCCAGCAGCGCGACAGGGAAGGGAGGCTACACCTTC. The entire variable domain, with the rest obtained from reference TRBV5-4 and TRBJ1-2, is as follows: ETGVTQSPTHLIKTRGQQVTLRCSSQSGHNTVSWYQQALGQGPQFIFQYYREEENGRGNFPPRFSGLQFPNYSSELNVNALELDDSALYLCASSATGKGGYTFGSGTRLTVV.

In the case of this clone: One end of the junction does not line up with germline, which may come from a read error. This chain connects TRBV29-1 to TRBJ2-7; D possibly matches TRBD1 or TRBD2 (5 bases each). The CDR3 totals 12 residues. In germline, CDR1 is SQVTM, CDR2 ANQGSEA. CDR3 amino acids: CSAPDPRGEQCF. In DNA form, the CDR3 reads TGCAGCGCTCCAGACCCCCGGGGCGAGCAGTGCTTC.

The chain recombines TRBV28 with TRBJ1-6; D might be TRBD1 (5 bases). The CDR3 runs 15 residues. V lost 4 bases and J lost 13, with 20 bases in between. Germline CDR1 MDHEN, CDR2 SYDVKM. The CDR3 protein is CASSSTRRGLSPLHF. The CDR3 coding sequence is TGTGCCAGCAGTTCGACCCGGAGGGGCCTTTCCCCCCTCCACTTT.

The chain uses TRBV9 and TRBJ2-5, with D maybe TRBD2 (5 bases). This CDR3 is built from 16 residues. Trimming stripped 2 bases from V and 1 base from J, with 15 bases between. Germline assignment: CDR1 SGDLS and CDR2 YYNGEE. CDR3 bases: TGTGCCAGCAGCGTTGGATCGGGGAATCTCCAAGAGACCCAGTACTTC. It yields the protein CASSVGSGNLQETQYF.

The rearrangement uses TRBV18 and TRBJ1-1; 8 bases map to TRBD1. This CDR3 comprises 15 residues. V was pared by 6 bases and J by 0 bases, with 6 bases of the junction left unmatched. The germline CDR1 and CDR2 sequences are KGHSH and LQKENI. CDR3 loop: CASSQGAAMNTEAFF. In DNA form, the CDR3 reads TGTGCCAGCTCCCAGGGGGCAGCTATGAACACTGAAGCTTTCTTT.

This clone was recorded only once. The rearrangement joins TRBV29-1 to TRBJ2-3; the match to TRBD2 covers 7 bases. The CDR3 runs to 16 residues. Trimming cost V 4 bases and J 3 bases; bases outside gene matches: 13. Germline CDR1 and CDR2: SQVTM and ANQGSEA. CDR3 nucleotides: TGCAGCGTTGCGGGAGGAGGCGGCTTAGGTACAGATACGCAGTATTTT. Protein product: CSVAGGGGLGTDTQYF.

The chain combines TRBV18 with TRBJ2-7, with no clear D. The CDR3 extends over 13 amino acids. Trimming left V 3 bases short and J 4 bases short, with 10 bases between. Germline V gene data show CDR1 as KGHSH and CDR2 as LQKENI. The CDR3 coding sequence is TGTGCCAGCTCACCGCAAGCCGGATACGAGCAGTACTTC. It is translated as CASSPQAGYEQYF.

This sequence joins TRBV7-9 and TRBJ2-1; unclear D gene. Trimming stripped 1 base from V and 3 bases from J, with 4 bases between. The CDR3 consists of 13 residues. The V gene's germline CDR1 is SEHNR and CDR2 FQNEAQ (reference sequence). The CDR3 nucleotides read TGTGCCAGCAGCTTAGATGGCTACAATGAGCAGTTCTTC. It yields the protein CASSLDGYNEQFF.

Notes on this clone: The sample holds other DNA sequences that translate to the same CDR3. The gene calls are TRBV9 and TRBJ1-4; D is unclear. The V and J ends lost 0 bases and 3 bases respectively, with 9 bases between them. This CDR3 comprises 15 residues. Germline V CDR1 and CDR2: SGDLS, YYNGEE. The CDR3 region has the DNA TGTGCCAGCAGCGTAGCACCCGATTCTAATGAAAAACTGTTTTTT. This codes for CASSVAPDSNEKLFF.

This clone was detected a few times. The gene calls are TRBV7-3 and TRBJ1-6; D remains ambiguous. Germline CDR1 SGHTA, CDR2 FQGTGA. The V gene lost 1 base and the J gene lost 5 bases, with 9 bases spanning the gap. This CDR3 comprises 15 residues. The DNA for the CDR3 is TGTGCCAGCAGCTTAAGTCCAGAAAATAATTCACCCCTCCACTTT. Translating it yields CASSLSPENNSPLHF.

In its sample, this clone was seen once. The rearrangement uses TRBV5-1 and TRBJ1-6; D not resolved. With 0 bases removed from V and 3 bases from J, the gap between germline ends came to 7 bases. There are 15 residues in the CDR3. CDR1 and CDR2 (germline): SGHRS, YFSETQ. CDR3 protein: CASSLEAVYNSPLHF. CDR3 in DNA: TGCGCCAGCAGCTTGGAGGCAGTCTATAATTCACCCCTCCACTTT.

The chain links TRBV7-9 to TRBJ2-2; D gene uncertain. The CDR3 has 14 residues. V was shortened by 1 base and J by 3 bases, with 6 bases between the two germline ends. Germline V CDR1 and CDR2: SEHNR, FQNEAQ (reference sequence). The CDR3 loop reads CASSLGGDTGELFF. CDR3 nucleotide sequence: TGTGCCAGCAGCTTAGGGGGTGACACCGGGGAGCTGTTTTTT.

The V gene is TRBV7-2, the J gene TRBJ1-1, with unresolved D. CDR1 and CDR2 (germline): SGHTA, FQGNSA. Trimming stripped 5 bases from V and 2 bases from J, with 12 bases between. The CDR3 length is 14 residues. CDR3 sequence: CASSAAPRNTEAFF. In DNA, the CDR3 is TGTGCCAGCAGCGCGGCCCCCCGTAACACTGAAGCTTTCTTT.

The chain joins TRBV5-1 to TRBJ2-2; TRBD2 matches 8 bases. CDR1 is SGHRS, CDR2 YFSETQ, per germline. Trimming took 2 bases from V and 1 from J; bases not matched to a gene: 4. The CDR3 loop spans 16 amino acids. The CDR3 is CASSLGSGGNTGELFF. CDR3 coding DNA: TGCGCCAGCAGCTTAGGAAGCGGGGGGAACACCGGGGAGCTGTTTTTT.

The rearrangement links TRBV30 to TRBJ1-3; D is perhaps TRBD1 (6 bases). In germline, CDR1 is GTSNPN, CDR2 SVGIG (reference sequence). The CDR3 covers 14 residues. The ends were cut back, 0 bases at V and 1 base at J, with 7 bases in the middle. CDR3 residues: CAWSVGGSGNTIYF. CDR3 in DNA: TGTGCCTGGAGTGTAGGGGGGTCTGGAAACACCATATATTTT. The variable domain in full, completed from reference TRBV30 and TRBJ1-3, reads SQTIHQWPATLVQPVGSPLSLECTVEGTSNPNLYWYRQAAGRGLQLLFYSVGIGQISSEVPQNLSASRPQDRQFILSSKKLLLSDSGFYLCAWSVGGSGNTIYFGEGSWLTVV.

The rearrangement uses TRBV7-3 and TRBJ2-5; D may correspond to TRBD1 or TRBD2 (5 bases each). Trimming left V 1 base short and J 5 bases short, with 14 bases between. Germline-derived CDR1 and CDR2 are SGHTA and FQGTGA. CDR3 length equals 15 residues. The CDR3 bases are TGTGCCAGCAGCTTAAATCCGGGGCCCTGGGAGACCCAGTACTTC. This translates into CASSLNPGPWETQYF.

The genes are TRBV7-9 and TRBJ1-2; weak D call: TRBD1 (6 bases). The V gene's germline CDR1 is SEHNR and CDR2 FQNEAQ (reference sequence). The CDR3 covers 11 residues. V dropped 10 bases and J dropped 4 bases, with 10 bases sitting between them. CDR3 nucleotides: TGTGCCATCGACAGGTTCTATGGCTACACCTTC. It encodes CAIDRFYGYTF.

The J gene is TRBJ1-5, the V gene TRBV5-8; 8 bases align to TRBD1. The CDR3 is 16 residues long. Germline V gives CDR1 SGHTS, CDR2 YDEGEE. V shed 5 bases, J shed 5 bases, and the junction held 12 bases outside the gene matches. The CDR3 DNA sequence: TGTGCCAGCAGGCCCCGGACAGGGCCGTTCGATCAGCCCCAGCATTTT. Its translation: CASRPRTGPFDQPQHF.

This CDR3 is CASSPTYEQYF. The CDR3 region has the DNA TGTGCCAGCAGCCCTACATACGAGCAGTACTTC. The chain uses TRBV28 and TRBJ2-7; D gene uncertain. CDR1 and CDR2 (germline): MDHEN, SYDVKM. The ends were cut back, 6 bases at V and 4 bases at J, with 7 bases in the middle. The CDR3 consists of 11 residues.

V gene TRBV5-6 combines with J gene TRBJ1-4; 8 bases are a match to TRBD1. V shed 4 bases and J 7 bases; nucleotides not matched to a gene: 6. Per the germline V gene, CDR1 is SGHDT and CDR2 is YYEEEE. The CDR3 covers 14 residues. The DNA of the CDR3 is TGTGCCAGCAGCGTGACAGGGGAAGGTGAAAAACTGTTTTTT. Translation gives CASSVTGEGEKLFF.

The genes are TRBV4-1 and TRBJ2-3; TRBD1 might be the D (5 bases). V lost 0 bases and J 6 bases, leaving 10 bases between the germline ends. Germline values: CDR1 MGHRA, CDR2 YSYEKL. The CDR3 length is 14 residues. In DNA, the CDR3 is TGCGCCAGCAGCCAAGATGGATCAGGGGATACGCAGTATTTT. This sequence encodes CASSQDGSGDTQYF.

This chain uses TRBV10-1 with TRBJ2-6; no clear D. Germline V gives CDR1 WNHNN, CDR2 SYGVQD (reference sequence). The CDR3 has 15 residues. Trimming removed 5 bases from V and 5 bases from J, with 13 bases in between. The CDR3 DNA follows: TGCGCCAGCAGTCTGCTCAGAAGTCGGGCCAACGTCCTGACTTTC. As protein: CASSLLRSRANVLTF.

The V gene is TRBV19, the J gene TRBJ1-5; D is uncertain. Trimming took off 5 bases at V and 2 bases at J, with 7 bases between the two ends. CDR3 size: 13 residues. Germline V gene lookup returns CDR1 LNHDA and CDR2 SQIVND (reference sequence). CDR3 region: CASSGSRNQPQHF. CDR3 sequence (DNA): TGTGCCAGTAGTGGGAGCCGCAATCAGCCCCAGCATTTT.

The gene calls are TRBV6-4 and TRBJ2-3; 10 positions agree with TRBD2. With V trimmed by 5 bases and J by 6 bases, 8 bases remained unmatched. This CDR3 region has 15 residues. CDR1 and CDR2 from the germline V gene are MRHNA and SNTAGT. CDR3 DNA sequence: TGTGCCAGCAGTAACACAGCGGGGGGGGTCGATACGCAGTATTTT. It specifies CASSNTAGGVDTQYF.

The V call is TRBV28, the J call TRBJ1-6; D is perhaps TRBD1 (6 bases). Germline-derived CDR1 and CDR2 are MDHEN and SYDVKM. CDR3 size: 14 residues. With 6 bases removed from V and 5 bases from J, the gap between germline ends came to 11 bases. The CDR3 region is CASRQDSDNSPLHF. The CDR3 DNA is TGTGCCAGCAGACAGGACAGCGATAATTCACCCCTCCACTTT.

Of note for this clone: At one end the junction does not follow the germline gene, possibly because of a read error. Other DNA sequences in the same sample also yield this CDR3. The V gene is TRBV9, the J gene TRBJ1-4, with no clear D. The length of the CDR3 is 15 residues. The V gene's germline CDR1 is SGDLS and CDR2 YYNGEE. The CDR3 DNA reads as TGTGCCAGCAGCGTAGCACCCGATTCTAACGAAAAACTGTTTTTT. The encoded protein is CASSVAPDSNEKLFF.

The V and J genes are TRBV30 and TRBJ2-3; a possible D gene is TRBD2 (7 bases). The germline V and J ends were trimmed by 1 base and 3 bases, with 14 bases remaining between them. The CDR3 runs to 15 residues. From germline, CDR1 is GTSNPN and CDR2 SVGIG (reference sequence). The CDR3 loop is CAWSEGGALTDTQYF. The CDR3 bases are TGTGCCTGGAGTGAGGGGGGGGCCTTGACAGATACGCAGTATTTT. The variable domain in full, with the rest retrieved from reference TRBV30 and TRBJ2-3, is SQTIHQWPATLVQPVGSPLSLECTVEGTSNPNLYWYRQAAGRGLQLLFYSVGIGQISSEVPQNLSASRPQDRQFILSSKKLLLSDSGFYLCAWSEGGALTDTQYFGPGTRLTVL.

This clone was observed a single time. The gene calls are TRBV27 and TRBJ2-5; D is undetermined. Trimming took 3 bases from V and 5 from J, leaving 10 bases between them. Germline CDR1 and CDR2: MNHEY and SMNVEV (reference sequence). CDR3 length equals 13 residues. DNA for the CDR3: TGTGCCAGCAGTTTCATCCGCGGCGAGACCCAGTACTTC. This translates into CASSFIRGETQYF.

This clone was observed a handful of times. The chain links TRBV11-2 to TRBJ1-6; D uncertain. The germline V gene encodes CDR1 SGHAT and CDR2 FQNNGV. This CDR3 spans 13 amino acids. With 0 bases removed from V and 6 bases from J, the gap between germline ends came to 3 bases. The CDR3 here is CASSLDSNSPLHF. The CDR3 DNA reads as TGTGCCAGCAGCTTAGACAGTAATTCACCCCTCCACTTT.

This clone has more than one count but fewer than ten. The chain links TRBV5-6 to TRBJ2-4; a weak D match, TRBD2 (7 bases). This CDR3 is 12 amino acids long. Per the germline V gene, CDR1 is SGHDT and CDR2 is YYEEEE. Between the trimmed V and J ends, which lost 7 bases and 7 bases, there was a span of 12 bases. CDR3 protein: CASRGAPNIQYF. The CDR3 DNA sequence: TGTGCCAGCCGGGGGGCGCCTAACATTCAGTACTTC.

J is TRBJ1-1 and V is TRBV30; D ambiguous. This CDR3 has 12 amino acids. CDR1 and CDR2 (germline): GTSNPN, SVGIG (reference sequence). Trimming shortened V by 5 bases and J by 2 bases, and 9 bases separated the two germline ends. CDR3 in amino acids: CAWDPGNTEAFF. For the CDR3, the DNA is TGTGCCTGGGACCCAGGTAACACTGAAGCTTTCTTT.

This chain's CDR3 is CASSAPRTGALTPTQYF. CDR3 DNA: TGCGCCAGCAGTGCACCTAGGACAGGGGCGTTGACCCCGACCCAGTACTTC. V gene TRBV10-2 combines with J gene TRBJ2-5, with 9 nucleotides matching TRBD1. This CDR3 contains 17 residues. Trimming took 4 bases from V and 7 from J; bases not matched to a gene: 16. CDR1 and CDR2 (germline): WSHSY, SAAADI.